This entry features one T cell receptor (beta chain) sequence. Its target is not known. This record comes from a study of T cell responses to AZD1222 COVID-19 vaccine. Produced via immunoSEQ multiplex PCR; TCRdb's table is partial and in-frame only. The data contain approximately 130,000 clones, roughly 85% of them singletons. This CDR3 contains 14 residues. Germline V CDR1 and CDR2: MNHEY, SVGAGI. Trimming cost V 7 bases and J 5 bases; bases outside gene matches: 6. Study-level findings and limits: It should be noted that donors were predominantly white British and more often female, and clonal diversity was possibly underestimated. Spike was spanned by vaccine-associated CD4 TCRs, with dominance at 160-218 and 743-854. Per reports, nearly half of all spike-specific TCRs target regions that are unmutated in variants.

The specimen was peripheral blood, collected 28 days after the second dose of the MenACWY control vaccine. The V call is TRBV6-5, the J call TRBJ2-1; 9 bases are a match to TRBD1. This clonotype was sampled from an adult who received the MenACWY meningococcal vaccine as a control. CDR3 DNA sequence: TGTGCCAGCAAATCGGGACAGGGAGACAATGAGCAGTTCTTC. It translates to CASKSGQGDNEQFF.